This is a list of T cell receptor beta chains from one sample in a study of cytomegalovirus exposure and HLA in healthy donors. The method was immunoSEQ multiplex PCR; TCRdb's version includes in-frame clones alone and lacks a portion of them. The sample has under 200,000 clones, 75% to 85% seen once. The sample taken for sequencing was PBMCs. These receptors originate from a male donor in good health and CMV-seropositive. Both conserved end residues are part of each CDR3. D genes are given only for firm matches. Only part of the rows carry a size: once, few, many, or a class if the clone is expanded.

v_gene	abundance	d_gene	j_gene	CDR3aa	CDR3nt
TRBV4-3	.	.	TRBJ1-2	CASSQDGGSYGYTF	TGCGCCAGCAGCCAAGACGGGGGAAGCTATGGCTACACCTTC
TRBV5-1	few	TRBD1	TRBJ1-2	CASSLGGGDYGYTF	TGCGCCAGCAGCTTGGGAGGGGGCGACTATGGCTACACCTTC
TRBV7-8	.	TRBD1	TRBJ1-2	CASTPQGAGYGYTF	TGTGCCAGCACCCCACAGGGGGCGGGCTATGGCTACACCTTC
TRBV5-5	.	TRBD2	TRBJ2-3	CASRLLAGGDTQYF	TGTGCCAGCAGACTACTAGCGGGGGGGGATACGCAGTATTTT
TRBV5-1	.	TRBD1	TRBJ1-4	CASSAGTGYEKLFF	TGCGCCAGCAGCGCCGGGACAGGGTATGAAAAACTGTTTTTT
TRBV4-1	.	.	TRBJ2-2	CASSQFERRGQVGELFF	TGCGCCAGCAGCCAATTTGAACGGAGGGGGCAAGTCGGGGAGCTGTTTTTT
TRBV7-6	.	.	TRBJ2-7	CASSSLQGSSYEQYF	TGTGCCAGCAGCTCACTACAGGGTTCCTCCTACGAGCAGTACTTC
TRBV6-5	.	TRBD2	TRBJ2-7	CASSAGLAGAYEQYF	TGTGCCAGCAGCGCGGGACTAGCGGGGGCCTACGAGCAGTACTTC
TRBV7-9	few	.	TRBJ2-7	CASSSGTGPYEQYF	TGTGCCAGCAGCTCAGGAACAGGGCCCTACGAGCAGTACTTC
TRBV5-1	.	TRBD1	TRBJ1-2	CASSVDRGPNYGYTF	TGCGCCAGCAGCGTGGACAGGGGGCCTAACTATGGCTACACCTTC
TRBV30	.	.	TRBJ1-1	CAWSVALRTEAFF	TGTGCCTGGAGTGTCGCATTGCGCACTGAAGCTTTCTTT
TRBV10-3	.	TRBD1	TRBJ2-1	CAIRPRDSNEQFF	TGTGCCATCAGGCCCCGGGACAGCAATGAGCAGTTCTTC
TRBV6-1	few	TRBD1	TRBJ2-7	CASSETGSEQYF	TGTGCCAGCAGTGAGACAGGGTCGGAGCAGTACTTC
TRBV29-1	.	.	TRBJ2-1	CSVGPGGDSEQFF	TGCAGCGTTGGGCCGGGAGGGGACAGTGAGCAGTTCTTC
TRBV18	.	TRBD2	TRBJ2-2	CASSLVVRLAGTPNTGELFF	TGTGCCAGCTCTCTTGTGGTGAGACTAGCGGGGACACCGAACACCGGGGAGCTGTTTTTT
TRBV5-4	.	.	TRBJ1-1	CASSRTRGRNTEAFF	TGTGCCAGCAGCCGAACGCGGGGGAGGAACACTGAAGCTTTCTTT
TRBV6-1	.	.	TRBJ2-7	CASSEVLGSEQYF	TGTGCCAGCAGTGAAGTTTTGGGGAGCGAGCAGTACTTC
TRBV9	.	.	TRBJ1-2	CASFQGRIDTGYTF	TGTGCCAGCTTCCAGGGAAGGATAGATACTGGCTACACCTTC
TRBV5-1	few	.	TRBJ1-1	CASSPRTFGNTEAFF	TGCGCCAGCAGCCCTCGGACATTTGGGAACACTGAAGCTTTCTTT
TRBV14	.	TRBD1	TRBJ2-7	CASSHGQGNEQYF	TGTGCCAGCAGCCACGGACAGGGAAACGAGCAGTACTTC
TRBV6-1	.	TRBD2	TRBJ2-3	CASSEWERGATDTQYF	TGTGCCAGCAGTGAATGGGAGCGGGGGGCCACAGATACGCAGTATTTT
TRBV15	.	.	TRBJ1-1	CALGQGGGEAFF	TGTGCCCTGGGTCAGGGCGGGGGCGAAGCTTTCTTT
TRBV7-2	.	TRBD1	TRBJ1-2	CASSLRGPRGYTF	TGTGCCAGCAGCCTCAGGGGGCCACGTGGCTACACCTTC
TRBV6-7	.	TRBD1	TRBJ2-4	CASSGTGQEGRDKNIQYF	TGTGCCAGCAGTGGGACAGGGCAGGAGGGCCGGGATAAAAACATTCAGTACTTC
TRBV6-6	once	.	TRBJ2-7	CASSNPYGQPEQYF	TGTGCCAGCAGCAATCCCTATGGACAGCCCGAGCAGTACTTC
TRBV27	.	TRBD1	TRBJ1-4	CASSPGQLNEKLFF	TGTGCCAGCAGCCCGGGACAGCTGAATGAAAAACTGTTTTTT